Detailed here is one T cell receptor beta chain. Antigen: not known. This entry belongs to a study of Graves' ophthalmopathy and Graves' hyperthyroidism. Beta-chain TCR CDR3 regions were amplified from RNA transcripts. First-round RT-PCR employed HTBI primers, with a second-round multiplex PCR after it. TCRdb analysed the multiplex PCR reads with MiXCR anew, one entry per CDR3 protein. The sample lists almost 750,000 distinct CDR3 sequences, 40% seen once, with roughly 45% in the top ten. Broader study findings: At about 69% sensitivity and about 72% specificity, the model predicted progression of the ophthalmopathy. Ophthalmopathy and stable hyperthyroidism were discriminated by a 13-signature model, with 85% to 90% sensitivity and 70% to 84% specificity. In blood, most expanded thyroid clonotypes above 0.001 frequency were also detected.

The CDR3 contains 14 residues. The V gene's germline CDR1 is SQVTM and CDR2 ANQGSEA. V was clipped by 8 bases and J by 10 bases; unmatched bases: 11. This sequence was found in an adult man with Graves' ophthalmopathy. The sample was peripheral blood. This chain links TRBV29-1 with TRBJ1-6; 10 bases are shared with TRBD1. The CDR3 sequence is CSLGDRGGISPLHF. Written as DNA, the CDR3 is TGCAGCTTGGGGGACAGGGGAGGTATATCACCCCTCCACTTT.